The clone carrying this T cell receptor (beta chain) was counted between two and nine times. The sample originates from a study of T-cell memory formation after mild COVID-19. Study at large: Each donor largely had its own TCR clusters.

MiXCR was run by TCRdb on the 5' RACE reads, yielding one entry per CDR3 protein. Of about 310,000 distinct CDR3 sequences in the sample, 15% to 20% were seen once. Trimming took 4 bases from V and 4 from J, leaving 17 bases between them. Germline CDR1 SGHRS, CDR2 YFSETQ. There are 15 residues in the CDR3. V and J are TRBV5-1 and TRBJ1-1, with a possible D match to TRBD1 (6 bases). The sample consisted of PBMCs or a T cell subset sorted from them (not recorded which). The sequence came from a man between 18 and 35 years old who had mild COVID-19 (a few samples of this study predate the infection). Cell type and time point are not known. This chain's CDR3 is CASSETPGGATEAFF. The DNA of the CDR3 is TGCGCCAGCAGCGAGACTCCTGGGGGGGCCACTGAAGCTTTCTTT.